This T cell receptor beta chain was retrieved from a study of blood T cell repertoires in COVID-19. Study at large: Sites across the United States, Italy and Spain contributed samples from acute and convalescent COVID-19.

Generated by immunoSEQ multiplex PCR, the TCRdb table keeps only in-frame clones and is missing some. Of over 150,000 clones listed, more than 80% are singletons. The germline gives CDR1 SGDLS, CDR2 YYNGEE. The junction had 4 bases not matched to a gene; V was cut back by 4 bases and J by 1 base. There are 16 residues in the CDR3. The sequenced material came from peripheral blood. This chain joins TRBV9 and TRBJ2-3, with TRBD2 matching 12 bases. This sequence originates from an elderly woman with COVID-19, enrolled during active disease. CDR3: CASSSRLAGGTDTQYF. The CDR3 DNA sequence: TGTGCCAGCAGCTCCAGACTAGCGGGGGGCACAGATACGCAGTATTTT.